This paragraph covers one T cell receptor (beta chain) sequence. Its specific antigen is unknown. The sample holds no much larger clone one base away, and base qualities are not on file. The source of the sample is a study of blood T cell dynamics during melanoma immunotherapy (dated by TCRdb to the early 2020s). With respect to the entire study: All patients had metastatic melanoma and were given first-line pembrolizumab or nivolumab plus ipilimumab as standard of care in the United Kingdom. Peripheral T cell receptor repertoires of metastatic melanoma patients were profiled before and after one cycle of checkpoint inhibitor therapy to find early correlates of response. A training cohort was formed from consecutive patients, and a further independent group of patients from the same centre was pooled into an external validation set. Paper-wide results and their limitations: A bifurcated reorganization of the PBMC repertoire at W3, with increased clonality or increased diversity, was observed in patients who later achieved disease control, unlike in progressors. The relatively small sample size was acknowledged as potentially limiting generalization of the results. The study was unable to establish whether the T cell clones driving the repertoire changes were melanoma-specific or instead reflected general immune activation.

The CDR3 numbers 12 residues from cysteine through phenylalanine. This entry keeps only the CDR3 DNA: 36 bases, framed from base 1. Taken from the germline V gene, the CDR1 and CDR2 loops are SQVTM and ANQGSEA. At the junction V is shortened by 0 bases and J by 4 bases, with 6 bases in between. A fixed 350 ng of DNA was loaded for every bulk PBMC sample. TCR beta CDR3 sequences were amplified from genomic DNA with the immunoSEQ TCRb Assay kit following manufacturer instructions. The KAPA Library Quantification Kit for Illumina platforms was used to quantify pooled libraries by qPCR. Pooled libraries were clustered at roughly 0.55-1.1 pM and sequenced on an Illumina NextSeq 500. Per the authors' processing: The TCR data were analyzed using immunoSEQ ANALYZER and the R LymphoSeq package. A rearrangement efficiency score was calculated as productive divided by the sum of productive and non-productive CDR3 sequences. Clonality was assessed using the Gini coefficient and diversity using the Renyi index at alpha=1, with pairwise comparisons between timepoints within each patient. In LymphoSeq, clonal relatedness was computed using an edit distance of 3, and repertoire similarity was computed using the Bhattacharyya coefficient. Linear discriminant analysis on week-3 changes in clonality and diversity was built with the R MASS and caret packages to classify response. The table comes from immuneACCESS by way of TCRdb, which keeps in-frame sequences with V and J called. Part of the clones is missing from these tables; in studies checked, under half for an unresolved V gene and the rest for unknown reasons. The DNA was the basis for D and trimming; V, J and clone size are from that table. A total of about 11,000 clones appear in this sample, around four fifths of them only once. Together, the top ten hold about 14% of the sample.

Interpreted using the paper, the time point label stands for: pre-treatment baseline. Blood samples were taken before treatment (T0) and at week 3 (W3), following the first cycle of checkpoint blockade. Except for a couple of patients with rapid clinical progression, response was assessed 12 weeks after the first infusion by RECIST 1.1; disease control meant complete response, partial response or stable disease. Any patient who had received prior systemic cancer treatment, was on concomitant immunosuppressant therapy or had synchronous other active malignancies was excluded. Bulk PBMC and plasma cell-free DNA were both sequenced for TCR beta so that circulating cells and T cell turnover could be tracked. PBMC were isolated from blood with Lymphoprep and SepMate tubes, followed by red cell lysis. DNA from PBMC and sorted T cell subsets was extracted with QIAamp DNA Blood Mini kits.

The chain uses TRBV29-1 and TRBJ2-5, with the D segment possibly TRBD1 or TRBD2, each aligning over 5 bases. The starting material was blood, obtained from a patient treated with checkpoint blockade. This clonotype originated in a human donor with melanoma. The CDR3 loop reads CSVEEGVETQYF. The nucleotide sequence is TGCAGCGTTGAAGAGGGGGTAGAGACCCAGTACTTC. Extended through the reference TRBV29-1 and TRBJ2-5 proteins, this CDR3 yields the full variable domain: SAVISQKPSRDICQRGTSLTIQCQVDSQVTMMFWYRQQPGQSLTLIATANQGSEATYESGFVIDKFPISRPNLTFSTLTVSNMSPEDSSIYLCSVEEGVETQYFGPGTRLLVL.